This T cell receptor (beta chain) was sequenced during a study of neurological immune-mediated disorders (dated by TCRdb to 2018 to 2020). Background for the entire study: Peripheral blood TCR-beta repertoires from HTLV-I-associated myelopathy (HAM/TSP) patients, multiple sclerosis patients and healthy controls were compared by UMI-based sequencing. The approximately 100 TCR-beta libraries included longitudinal samples, technical triplicates and paired sorted CD4+ and CD8+ T-cell subsets alongside PBMC samples. Each longitudinal HAM/TSP and healthy donor was sampled at 3 time-points spaced at about 3-45 month intervals. The cohort comprised 68 subjects: roughly 15 HAM/TSP patients, 34 multiple sclerosis patients and around 20 healthy controls. The study at large found these results: TCR clonal expansion was greatest in HAM/TSP patients and smallest in MS patients, who ranked below even healthy controls. Across subjects, expanded clones never shared an identical CDR3 amino acid sequence, which suggests that the TCR-beta repertoires in every group were private.

cDNA was synthesized by template-switch 5'RACE using a primer with a 10-nucleotide random unique molecular identifier that tagged each TCR transcript. Every sequencing run yielded over 170 million TCR-beta sequences covering 15-18 subjects. Total RNA was extracted with the RNeasy kit. The KAPA Real-time Library Amplification kit was used to amplify TCR-beta VDJ regions with primers for the TCR constant region and the 5'RACE anchor. Sample indexes and Illumina adaptors were added in a first PCR, after which library yield was increased in a second PCR. After Ampure bead purification, the TCR product of roughly 650 bp was size-selected on a 2% E-gel SizeSelection system. Before pooling, library quality was assessed on a Bioanalyzer, concentration was determined with Qubit, and library quantification was performed with the Kapa Library Quantification kit. An Illumina HiSeq 2500 sequenced the libraries paired-end 2 x 150 bp. To increase sequence diversity, 25-30% phiX was spiked into each library pool. From the authors' description of their analysis: The quality-filtered reads were processed with the UMI-based MiGEC pipeline, whose error correction step removed more than 80% of the raw TCR sequences. VDJ genes were aligned to IMGT germline references, and each clonotype was defined by a unique CDR3 amino acid sequence together with V-J genes. Clonal expansion, Shannon diversity and CDR3 relatedness (CalcPairwiseDistances, ClusterSamples) were evaluated with VDJtools, and phylogenetic trees were built with CLCbio workbench. Clones with at least 8 unique UMIs were defined as expanded, with this threshold being based on coefficient-of-variation modelling across technical triplicates. TCRdb reprocessing: public reads trimmed at Q25 with fastp, clones called with MiXCR, in-frame beta chains kept. Each CDR3 protein appears once, grouped with its most common genes and DNA. These V and J calls originate from TCRdb's pipeline instead of the authors' own analysis. This sample comprises roughly 100,000 distinct CDR3 sequences, approximately 10% of them detected only once. The ten largest clones take up 3.1% of the sample.

The meaning of the sample's time point label: longitudinal time-point 3. For the unsorted PBMC libraries, 2 million PBMCs were stored in RNAlater at -80 degrees C until RNA extraction and were used to generate the libraries. Peripheral blood was subjected to Ficoll-Hypaque density gradient centrifugation to isolate PBMCs, which were then cryopreserved in liquid nitrogen. The junction carries 15 bases between V and J, which are trimmed by 4 bases and 5 bases respectively. Sequences SNHLY (CDR1) and FYNNEI (CDR2) are obtained from the germline V gene. There are 14 amino acids in the CDR3, from cysteine to phenylalanine inclusive. The kept DNA is CDR3 alone, 42 bases in frame from the first base. Ten or more counts support this clonotype. Its cognate antigen has yet to be identified. Base qualities are not at hand, and no much larger clone is one base apart.

Material for sequencing was PBMCs. Here the chain combines TRBV2 and TRBJ2-7, with no reliable assignment of the D segment. The sequence derives from a female donor with HTLV-1-associated myelopathy (HAM/TSP). In nucleotide form, the sequence is TGTGCCAGCAGTGGGAATAGGGTAATCCACGAGCAGTACTTC. Its protein is CASSGNRVIHEQYF.